The 27 T cell receptor beta chains in this list originate from one sample, sequenced in a study of beta chain features in type 1 diabetes (dated 2018 in TCRdb). Results the study describes overall, beyond this receptor: A moderate but significant shortening of TCRB CDR3 length was observed in type 1 diabetes patients in all four CD4+ subsets.

Their antigens are not known. The library was built by means of the immunoSEQ multiplex PCR assay. The entire isolated RNA was reverse transcribed using the High Capacity cDNA Reverse Transcription Kit, and thus expressed TCRB transcripts were sequenced. TCRdb provides this immuneACCESS table in a form limited to in-frame rearrangements. Some clones are lacking; in checked studies, under half of them reflect an unresolved V gene, and why the rest are absent is not known. The sample table holds more than 250,000 clones, of which 20% were seen once. The ten biggest clones cover 0.028% of the sample. Sequenced: naive CD4+ T cells from blood. Explained via the paper, the cell subset or site label denotes: true naive CD4+ T cells. These receptors all stem from a woman between 40 and 50 years old with type 1 diabetes.

V gene TRBV7-2 combines with J gene TRBJ1-1; 9 bases are a match to TRBD1. Germline V gives CDR1 SGHTA, CDR2 FQGNSA. J gave up 3 bases and V 5 bases, and 1 base lay outside the gene matches. The CDR3 consists of 13 residues. CDR3 DNA sequence: TGTGCCAGCAGCCGACAGGGGGACACTGAAGCTTTCTTT. It encodes CASSRQGDTEAFF.

This clone has only a few counts. CDR3 sequence reads: CASSRAGQGSYNEQFF. CDR3 DNA sequence: TGCGCCAGCAGCCGAGCGGGGCAGGGCTCCTACAATGAGCAGTTCTTC. The rearrangement uses TRBV4-1 and TRBJ2-1; 7 bases are shared with TRBD2. Germline lookup yields CDR1 MGHRA and CDR2 YSYEKL. Unmatched junction bases numbered 6, after V lost 4 bases and J lost 0 bases. The CDR3 is 16 residues long.

In DNA, the CDR3 is TGTGCCAGCAGCTTATTAGGCGGGGGGTTTCATAGCACAGATACGCAGTATTTT. This encodes CASSLLGGGFHSTDTQYF. V gene TRBV7-9 combines with J gene TRBJ2-3; TRBD2 matches 8 bases. This CDR3 region has 18 residues. The germline V gene encodes CDR1 SEHNR and CDR2 FQNEAQ (reference sequence). Germline trimming cut 2 bases from V and 0 bases from J; bases unmatched to any gene: 10.

This sequence joins TRBV9 and TRBJ1-3, with 8 bases fitting TRBD1. Germline V gene sequence: CDR1 SGDLS, CDR2 YYNGEE. The ends lost 3 bases at V and 1 base at J; junction bases unmatched: 3. This CDR3 is 15 amino acids long. The DNA for the CDR3 is TGTGCCAGCAGCGCCCGGACAGGGTCTGGAAACACCATATATTTT. This sequence encodes CASSARTGSGNTIYF. The full variable domain, rest sourced from reference TRBV9 and TRBJ1-3, is DSGVTQTPKHLITATGQRVTLRCSPRSGDLSVYWYQQSLDQGLQFLIQYYNGEERAKGNILERFSAQQFPDLHSELNLSSLELGDSALYFCASSARTGSGNTIYFGEGSWLTVV.

This clone was recorded a few times. The J gene is TRBJ2-1, the V gene TRBV2; no reliable D call. The V end lost 6 bases, the J end lost 11 bases, and 11 bases lay between the germline ends. Germline V gives CDR1 SNHLY, CDR2 FYNNEI. This CDR3 spans 11 amino acids. In nucleotides, the CDR3 is TGTGCCAGCAGCGCGAGCCTACAGCAGTTCTTC. Amino acid sequence: CASSASLQQFF. Complete variable domain (other parts from reference TRBV2 and TRBJ2-1): EPEVTQTPSHQVTQMGQEVILRCVPISNHLYFYWYRQILGQKVEFLVSFYNNEISEKSEIFDDQFSVERPDGSNFTLKIRSTKLEDSAMYFCASSASLQQFFGPGTRLTVL.

CDR3 in amino acids: CASSSQGADGEQYF. CDR3 bases: TGTGCCAGCAGCTCACAGGGGGCTGATGGGGAGCAGTACTTC. This chain links TRBV7-2 with TRBJ2-7, with 9 bases identical to TRBD1. The germline V gene encodes CDR1 SGHTA and CDR2 FQGNSA. The CDR3 sequence is 14 residues long. With V trimmed by 4 bases and J by 7 bases, 8 bases remained unmatched.

This clone was picked up a small number of times. The identical CDR3 is also encoded by other nucleotide sequences in the sample. J is TRBJ1-1 and V is TRBV5-1, with D possibly TRBD1 on 6 matching bases. Trimming left V 3 bases short and J 3 bases short, with 12 bases between. This CDR3 is built from 14 residues. Germline lookup yields CDR1 SGHRS and CDR2 YFSETQ. The DNA for the CDR3 is TGCGCCAGCAGCTCGCAGGGGTCGGACACTGAAGCTTTCTTT. Translation: CASSSQGSDTEAFF.

This clone was seen more than once but under ten times. The rearrangement links TRBV9 to TRBJ2-3, with D possibly being TRBD2 (6 bases). V was pared by 0 bases and J by 2 bases, with 13 bases between. From germline, CDR1 is SGDLS and CDR2 YYNGEE. The CDR3 is made up of 16 amino acids. This chain's CDR3 is CASSVGASDFTDTQYF. The CDR3 nucleotides are TGTGCCAGCAGCGTAGGGGCTAGCGACTTCACAGATACGCAGTATTTT.

This clone was seen a handful of times. The chain has TRBV29-1 and TRBJ2-7; tentatively, D is TRBD1 (6 bases). Trimming cost V 7 bases and J 4 bases, with 11 bases left between them. CDR1 and CDR2 from the germline V gene are SQVTM and ANQGSEA. There are 11 residues in the CDR3. CDR3 amino acids: CSAMGAYEQYF. The DNA of the CDR3 is TGCAGCGCCATGGGGGCTTACGAGCAGTACTTC.

The V and J genes are TRBV7-9 and TRBJ1-5; TRBD1 aligns across 8 bases. Germline CDR1 is SEHNR and CDR2 is FQNEAQ (reference sequence). Losses at the gene ends were 5 bases for V and 2 bases for J; bases not matched to a gene: 2. The CDR3 extends over 14 amino acids. The CDR3 DNA reads as TGTGCCAGCAGCCCACAGGGGGGCAATCAGCCCCAGCATTTT. Its protein is CASSPQGGNQPQHF.

This clone has a handful of counts. The V and J genes are TRBV29-1 and TRBJ2-7; tentatively, D is TRBD1 (6 bases). The germline CDR1 and CDR2 sequences are SQVTM and ANQGSEA. The CDR3 spans 13 residues. The V and J ends lost 4 bases and 1 base respectively, with 11 bases between them. The CDR3 loop is CSVALGGSYEQYF. The DNA of the CDR3 is TGCAGCGTTGCCCTAGGGGGATCCTACGAGCAGTACTTC.

The DNA for the CDR3 is TGTGCCAGCAGCTTAGCCTCTTTGAGGGGGCAAGAGACCCAGTACTTC. Translating it yields CASSLASLRGQETQYF. The rearrangement links TRBV7-2 to TRBJ2-5; D may be TRBD1 (6 bases). CDR1 and CDR2 from the germline V gene are SGHTA and FQGNSA. This CDR3 comprises 16 residues. Trimming removed 0 bases at V and 2 bases at J, with 13 bases between.

V gene TRBV6-5 combines with J gene TRBJ1-2, with D unresolved. V shed 3 bases and J shed 2 bases, with 7 bases lying between them. Germline CDR1 and CDR2: MNHEY and SVGAGI. The CDR3 has 13 amino acids. This CDR3 reads CASSYGQNYGYTF. The CDR3 DNA reads as TGTGCCAGCAGTTATGGGCAAAACTATGGCTACACCTTC.

The chain uses TRBV5-4 and TRBJ2-7; a weak D match, TRBD1 (6 bases). The V end lost 1 base, the J end lost 6 bases, and 11 bases lay between the germline ends. Looked up from germline, CDR1 is SGHNT and CDR2 is YYREEE (reference sequence). The CDR3 is 13 residues long. CDR3 DNA sequence: TGTGCCAGCAGCTTGACAGGGCTCGGCGAGCAGTACTTC. Its translation is CASSLTGLGEQYF.

The chain joins TRBV18 to TRBJ1-1; tentatively, D is TRBD1 (6 bases). Germline lookup yields CDR1 KGHSH and CDR2 LQKENI. The CDR3 has 13 residues. Trimming pared 6 bases from V and 6 bases from J, leaving 14 bases between. The CDR3 nucleotides are TGTGCCAGCTCTACCCAGGGGAGTGCTGAAGCTTTCTTT. As protein: CASSTQGSAEAFF.

The chain recombines TRBV13 with TRBJ1-2; D gene uncertain. The V gene lost 8 bases and the J gene lost 0 bases, with 10 bases spanning the gap. The CDR3 spans 13 residues. Germline V lookup: CDR1 PRHDT, CDR2 FYEKMQ (reference sequence). Written as DNA, the CDR3 is TGTGCCAGCTGCTCTACAGCTAACTATGGCTACACCTTC. This encodes CASCSTANYGYTF.

The chain joins TRBV5-4 to TRBJ2-7; a weak D match, TRBD1 (5 bases). The CDR3 runs to 15 residues. Per germline, CDR1 SGHNT and CDR2 YYREEE (reference sequence). The V gene lost 4 bases and the J gene lost 3 bases, with 17 bases spanning the gap. The CDR3 sequence is CASSPPGMSIYEQYF. The CDR3 nucleotides are TGTGCCAGCAGCCCCCCAGGGATGTCCATCTACGAGCAGTACTTC.

This clone was seen more than once but under ten times. Written as DNA, the CDR3 is TGCGCCAGCAGCCCGGAGGCAGGGGAATACGAAAAACTGTTTTTT. It specifies CASSPEAGEYEKLFF. V and J are TRBV4-3 and TRBJ1-4; TRBD1 is a possible D gene (6 bases). Germline-derived CDR1 and CDR2 are LGHNA and YSLEER. Trimming stripped 4 bases from V and 8 bases from J, with 17 bases between. The CDR3 extends over 15 amino acids.

This clone was recorded a few times. The chain combines TRBV29-1 with TRBJ2-5; weak D call: TRBD1 (5 bases). The CDR3 has 13 amino acids. Germline V lookup: CDR1 SQVTM, CDR2 ANQGSEA. Trimming shortened V by 3 bases and J by 9 bases, and 17 bases separated the two germline ends. The CDR3 is CSVDSAGQGAQYF. DNA for the CDR3: TGCAGCGTTGATTCGGCAGGCCAAGGGGCCCAGTACTTC.

The chain carries TRBV2 and TRBJ2-2, with 10 bases identical to TRBD2. This CDR3 spans 14 amino acids. Germline V lookup: CDR1 SNHLY, CDR2 FYNNEI. Trimming took 7 bases from V and 6 from J; bases not matched to a gene: 5. This chain's CDR3 is CASKASGGSGELFF. Written as DNA, the CDR3 is TGTGCCAGCAAGGCTAGCGGGGGATCCGGGGAGCTGTTTTTT. Together with reference TRBV2 and TRBJ2-2, the CDR3 gives the full variable domain: EPEVTQTPSHQVTQMGQEVILRCVPISNHLYFYWYRQILGQKVEFLVSFYNNEISEKSEIFDDQFSVERPDGSNFTLKIRSTKLEDSAMYFCASKASGGSGELFFGEGSRLTVL.

This clone has just a few counts. The chain has TRBV4-2 and TRBJ2-3; D might be TRBD1 (5 bases). Germline CDR1 is LGHNA and CDR2 is YNFKEQ. The CDR3 spans 14 residues. V was pared by 1 base and J by 6 bases, with 11 bases between. CDR3: CASSQGNSGDTQYF. CDR3 nucleotide sequence: TGTGCCAGCAGCCAAGGGAACTCAGGGGATACGCAGTATTTT.

There are a few counts of this clone. The chain couples TRBV7-9 to TRBJ2-1, with D unresolved. V was pared by 2 bases and J by 0 bases, with 8 bases between. Germline-derived CDR1 and CDR2 are SEHNR and FQNEAQ (reference sequence). The CDR3 contains 15 residues. CDR3 in DNA: TGTGCCAGCAGCTTAAGGCCGGGCTCCTACAATGAGCAGTTCTTC. Protein sequence: CASSLRPGSYNEQFF.

V usage is TRBV5-1 and J usage is TRBJ1-5; 9 bases agree with TRBD1. CDR3 length: 15 residues. Germline V gene lookup returns CDR1 SGHRS and CDR2 YFSETQ. Unmatched junction bases numbered 3, after V lost 4 bases and J lost 1 base. The chain's CDR3 is CASSPTGGSNQPQHF. The CDR3 DNA reads TGCGCCAGCAGCCCTACAGGGGGCAGCAATCAGCCCCAGCATTTT.

This clone was found a few times. This rearrangement joins TRBV20-1 to TRBJ1-2; D call uncertain. CDR3 size: 11 residues. Trimming took off 0 bases at V and 9 bases at J, with 8 bases between the two ends. The germline V gene encodes CDR1 DFQATT and CDR2 SNEGSKA (reference sequence). The CDR3 coding sequence is TGCAGTGCTAGAGAAGAGTCCAGCTACACCTTC. Residues: CSAREESSYTF.

A remark on this clone: The same CDR3 can be traced to other DNA sequences in this sample. V gene TRBV18 combines with J gene TRBJ2-7; D unresolved. Between the trimmed V and J ends, which lost 3 bases and 1 base, there was a span of 7 bases. The CDR3 extends over 13 amino acids. CDR1 and CDR2 (germline): KGHSH, LQKENI. CDR3 region: CASSPPGSYEQYF. As DNA, the CDR3 is TGTGCCAGCTCACCTCCGGGTTCCTACGAGCAGTACTTC.

This clone was picked up a small number of times. The gene calls are TRBV19 and TRBJ2-7, with TRBD1 matching 7 bases. This CDR3 comprises 14 residues. CDR1 and CDR2 (germline): LNHDA, SQIVND (reference sequence). Unmatched junction bases numbered 9, after V lost 6 bases and J lost 4 bases. CDR3 DNA sequence: TGTGCCAGTAGGCCCGGGACAGCGCAATACGAGCAGTACTTC. The encoded protein is CASRPGTAQYEQYF.

The rearrangement uses TRBV18 and TRBJ1-2; D uncertain. With 1 base removed from V and 8 bases from J, the gap between germline ends came to 8 bases. Germline V lookup: CDR1 KGHSH, CDR2 LQKENI. The CDR3 contains 12 residues. The CDR3 DNA reads TGTGCCAGCTCACCACTTGAGGGAGGCTACACCTTC. Its translation: CASSPLEGGYTF.